This T cell receptor (beta chain) came from a study of blood T cell repertoires in COVID-19. Trimming shortened V by 3 bases and J by 8 bases, and 13 bases separated the two germline ends. The CDR3 totals 13 residues. CDR1 and CDR2 (germline): LNHNV, YYDKDF (reference sequence). Method: immunoSEQ multiplex PCR; TCRdb's copy keeps in-frame clones and lacks some. The sample has approximately 260,000 clones, over 70% seen once. The V and J genes are TRBV15 and TRBJ1-2; a possible D gene is TRBD1 (5 bases). The TCR originated in a human donor in a cohort sampled during active COVID-19. The sequencing sample was made of peripheral blood. The CDR3 sequence: CATSRAGGDGYTF. The CDR3 DNA reads TGTGCCACCAGCAGGGCGGGGGGGGACGGCTACACCTTC.